This T cell receptor beta chain was captured by sequencing in a study of vaccination effects on CD4 cells after COVID-19. Study details: Participants were given two doses of BNT162b2 or mRNA-1273 vaccine. The study, taken as a whole, reports: Whether induced by infection or by vaccine, clones showed marked clonal contraction late after vaccination.

Expansion of antigen-specific CD4+ T cells with viral peptide pools was carried out by the ViraFEST assay before sequencing. A 10-day culture period preceded the isolation of CD4+ T cells. Nucleocapsid antibody tests were negative, and the vaccine recipients had no prior SARS-CoV-2 infection. IL-2 at roughly 9.7 IU/ml and peptides at 9.5 to 10 ug/ml were added to cultured PBMC, approximately 1.9 million per well. Sequencing used immunoSEQ multiplex PCR; TCRdb keeps in-frame clones, though not all of them. Of under 80,000 clones in the sample, around 81% were seen once. A word on this clone: Its target is not known.

This sequence originates from a human donor who received a COVID-19 vaccine. Sequencing was performed on CD4+ T cells from PBMCs cultured with SARS-CoV-2 spike peptides, taken before COVID-19 vaccination.

The CDR3 here is CATPPRGFYEQYV. The CDR3 DNA reads as TGTGCCACCCCCCCCCGAGGGTTCTACGAGCAGTACGTC. The J gene is TRBJ2-7, the V gene TRBV27, with a weak D call TRBD2 (5 bases). This CDR3 region has 13 residues. V dropped 10 bases and J dropped 3 bases, with 16 bases sitting between them. From germline, CDR1 is MNHEY and CDR2 SMNVEV (reference sequence).